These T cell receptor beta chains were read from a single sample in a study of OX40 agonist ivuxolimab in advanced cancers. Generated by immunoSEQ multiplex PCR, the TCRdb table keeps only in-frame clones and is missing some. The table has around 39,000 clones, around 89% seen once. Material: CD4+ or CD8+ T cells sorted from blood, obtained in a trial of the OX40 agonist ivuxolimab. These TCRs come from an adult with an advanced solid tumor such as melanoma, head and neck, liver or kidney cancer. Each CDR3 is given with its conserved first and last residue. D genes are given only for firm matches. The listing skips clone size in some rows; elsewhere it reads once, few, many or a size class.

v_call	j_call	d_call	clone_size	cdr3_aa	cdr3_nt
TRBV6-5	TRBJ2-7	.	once	CASSPGSTYEQYF	TGTGCCAGCAGTCCCGGGTCCACCTACGAGCAGTACTTC
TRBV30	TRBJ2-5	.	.	CACTRRRGAGGTQYF	TGTGCCTGTACCCGGCGACGGGGGGCTGGAGGGACCCAGTACTTC
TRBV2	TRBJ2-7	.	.	CASGGRLGLSYEQYF	TGTGCCAGCGGGGGACGTTTAGGCCTCTCCTACGAGCAGTACTTC
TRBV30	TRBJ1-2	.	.	CAWSVRGSGYTF	TGTGCCTGGAGTGTAAGGGGGTCTGGCTACACCTTC
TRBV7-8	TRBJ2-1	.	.	CASSPRLGGQFF	TGTGCCAGCAGCCCTAGGTTGGGAGGACAGTTCTTC
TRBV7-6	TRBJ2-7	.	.	CASSLDLSGEQYF	TGTGCCAGCAGCTTAGACTTGTCGGGCGAGCAGTACTTC
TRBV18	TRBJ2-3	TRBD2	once	CASSPPRGNTDTQYF	TGTGCCAGCTCCCCCCCGCGGGGGAACACAGATACGCAGTATTTT
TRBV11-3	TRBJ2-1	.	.	CASSLGGISYNEQFF	TGTGCCAGCAGCTTAGGAGGGATCTCCTACAATGAGCAGTTCTTC
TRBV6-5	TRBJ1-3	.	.	CASSYSGASGNTIYF	TGTGCCAGCAGTTACTCAGGGGCCTCTGGAAACACCATATATTTT
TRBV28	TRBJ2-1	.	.	CASSSWDSSYNEQFF	TGTGCCAGCAGTTCATGGGACTCCTCCTACAATGAGCAGTTCTTC
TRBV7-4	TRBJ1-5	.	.	CASSLVRRKSIYSNQPQHF	TGTGCCAGCAGCTTAGTCAGGCGCAAAAGCATATATAGCAATCAGCCCCAGCATTTT
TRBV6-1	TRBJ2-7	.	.	CASSPGTPSYEQYF	TGTGCCAGCAGTCCCGGGACACCCTCCTACGAGCAGTACTTC
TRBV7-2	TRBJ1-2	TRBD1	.	CASSSDRTYGYTF	TGTGCCAGCAGCTCGGACAGGACCTATGGCTACACCTTC
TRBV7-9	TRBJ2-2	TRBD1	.	CASSTQGRITGELFF	TGTGCCAGCAGCACACAGGGGCGGATTACCGGGGAGCTGTTTTTT
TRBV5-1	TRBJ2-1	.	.	CASAGTGGARTNNEQFF	TGCGCCAGCGCGGGAACAGGCGGAGCGCGGACGAACAATGAGCAGTTCTTC
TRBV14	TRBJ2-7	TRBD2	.	CASSQVRAGSTYEQYF	TGTGCCAGCAGCCAAGTACGAGCGGGGTCCACCTACGAGCAGTACTTC
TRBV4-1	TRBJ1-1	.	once	CASSQASGYSGNTEAFF	TGCGCCAGCAGCCAAGCTTCGGGGTACAGTGGGAACACTGAAGCTTTCTTT
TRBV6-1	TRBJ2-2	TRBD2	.	CAIGKSGITGELFF	TGTGCCATCGGAAAGAGCGGGATAACCGGGGAGCTGTTTTTT
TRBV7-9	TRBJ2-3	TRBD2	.	CASSLDAGGDTQYF	TGTGCCAGCAGCTTAGATGCGGGGGGGGATACGCAGTATTTT
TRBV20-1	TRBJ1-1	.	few	CSAREQKAFF	TGCAGTGCTAGAGAGCAGAAAGCTTTCTTT
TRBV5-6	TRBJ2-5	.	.	CASSLDLRVGETQYF	TGTGCCAGCAGCTTGGATCTCAGGGTGGGGGAGACCCAGTACTTC
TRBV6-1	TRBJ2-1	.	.	CASSEAETRGKQFF	TGTGCCAGCAGTGAAGCTGAGACTAGGGGGAAGCAGTTCTTC
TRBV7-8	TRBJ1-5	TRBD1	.	CASSPQGVMENQPQHF	TGTGCCAGCAGCCCCCAGGGGGTGATGGAAAATCAGCCCCAGCATTTT
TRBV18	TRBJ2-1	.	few	CASSPPRGLGNEQFF	TGTGCCAGCTCACCGCCTAGGGGATTGGGGAATGAGCAGTTCTTC
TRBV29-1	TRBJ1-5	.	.	CSVALGRSENQPQHF	TGCAGCGTTGCATTAGGGCGCAGCGAGAATCAGCCCCAGCATTTT
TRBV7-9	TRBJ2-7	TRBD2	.	CASSLFAEGAGGGKNEQYF	TGTGCCAGCAGCTTATTCGCAGAGGGAGCGGGAGGAGGTAAGAACGAGCAGTACTTC
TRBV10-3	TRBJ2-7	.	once	CAISEAGGEQYF	TGTGCCATCAGTGAGGCGGGTGGCGAGCAGTACTTC
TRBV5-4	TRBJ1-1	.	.	CASSFGKNTEAFF	TGTGCCAGCAGCTTCGGGAAGAACACTGAAGCTTTCTTT
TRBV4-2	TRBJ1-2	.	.	CASSRDQGASLYGYTF	TGTGCCAGCAGCCGGGACCAGGGTGCCTCTCTCTATGGCTACACCTTC
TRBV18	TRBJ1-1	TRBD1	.	CASSLGTVNTEAFF	TGTGCCAGTTCACTCGGGACAGTGAACACTGAAGCTTTCTTT
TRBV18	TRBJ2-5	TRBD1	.	CASSPQQGDQETQYF	TGTGCCAGCTCACCCCAACAGGGGGACCAAGAGACCCAGTACTTC
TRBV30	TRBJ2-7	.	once	CAWSVMGYEQYF	TGTGCCTGGAGTGTAATGGGATATGAGCAGTACTTC
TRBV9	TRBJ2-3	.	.	CASSATDTQYF	TGTGCCAGCAGCGCCACAGATACGCAGTATTTT
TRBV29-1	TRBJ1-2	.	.	CSGGTRNYGYTF	TGCAGCGGGGGGACACGTAACTATGGCTACACCTTC
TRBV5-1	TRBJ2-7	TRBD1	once	CASSLPGTGLYEQYF	TGCGCCAGCAGCCTGCCCGGGACAGGGCTCTACGAGCAGTACTTC
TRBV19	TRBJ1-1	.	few	CASSTGGNTEAFF	TGTGCCAGTAGCACGGGGGGGAACACTGAAGCTTTCTTT
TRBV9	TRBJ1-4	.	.	CASSVGGLSRNEKLFF	TGTGCCAGCAGCGTAGGAGGTCTATCGAGGAATGAAAAACTGTTTTTT
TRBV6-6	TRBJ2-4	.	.	CASSYSFLAKNIQYF	TGTGCCAGCAGTTACTCGTTCCTAGCCAAAAACATTCAGTACTTC
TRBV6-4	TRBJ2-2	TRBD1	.	CASSPRDRAIGGELFF	TGTGCCAGCAGTCCTCGGGACAGGGCGATCGGCGGGGAGCTGTTTTTT
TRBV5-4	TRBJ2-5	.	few	CASSSGGVGQTQYF	TGTGCCAGCAGCTCCGGCGGGGTGGGTCAGACCCAGTACTTC
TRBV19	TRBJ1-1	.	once	CASSVQVNTEAFF	TGTGCCAGTAGTGTACAGGTGAACACTGAAGCTTTCTTT
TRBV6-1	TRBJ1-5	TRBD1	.	CASSAQGGVHQPQHF	TGTGCCAGCTCAGCCCAGGGGGGGGTGCATCAGCCCCAGCATTTT
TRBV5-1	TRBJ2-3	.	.	CASSLAVSGASDTQYF	TGCGCCAGCAGCTTGGCGGTGTCGGGAGCGTCAGATACGCAGTATTTT
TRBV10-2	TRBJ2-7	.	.	CASTLTGVSYEQYF	TGCGCCAGCACCCTCACGGGGGTCTCCTACGAGCAGTACTTC
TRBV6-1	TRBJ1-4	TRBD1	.	CASSADRRVEATTEKLFF	TGTGCCAGCAGTGCGGACAGGAGGGTCGAAGCAACTACTGAAAAACTGTTTTTT
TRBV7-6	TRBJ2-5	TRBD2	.	CASSFLAGGRETQYF	TGTGCCAGCAGCTTTCTAGCGGGGGGGCGAGAGACCCAGTACTTC
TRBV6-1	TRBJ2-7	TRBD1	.	CATKLDRGPTYEQYF	TGTGCCACCAAGCTGGACAGGGGCCCTACCTACGAGCAGTACTTC
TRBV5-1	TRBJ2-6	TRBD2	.	CASSLGGRDPGANVLTF	TGCGCCAGCAGCTTGGGAGGGAGGGACCCTGGGGCCAACGTCCTGACTTTC
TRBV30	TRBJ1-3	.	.	CAWSVGRNSGNTIYF	TGTGCCTGGAGTGTTGGCCGCAACTCTGGAAACACCATATATTTT
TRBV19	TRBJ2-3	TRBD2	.	CASTQSAGGMTDTQYF	TGTGCCAGTACCCAATCAGCGGGGGGGATGACAGATACGCAGTATTTT
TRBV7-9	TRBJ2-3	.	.	CASSLWSVRDTQYF	TGTGCCAGCAGCTTATGGTCGGTTCGGGATACGCAGTATTTT
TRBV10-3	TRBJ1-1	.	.	CAISDPGHPNTEAFF	TGTGCCATCAGTGATCCAGGACACCCGAACACTGAAGCTTTCTTT
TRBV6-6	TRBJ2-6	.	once	CASRINDVLTF	TGTGCCAGCAGGATCAACGACGTCCTGACTTTC
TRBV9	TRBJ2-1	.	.	CASSVDPSILYNEQFF	TGTGCCAGCAGCGTAGATCCTAGTATTCTTTACAATGAGCAGTTCTTC
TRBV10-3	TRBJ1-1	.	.	CAISGDAGAWKSEAFF	TGTGCCATCAGTGGAGATGCCGGGGCCTGGAAGTCTGAAGCTTTCTTT
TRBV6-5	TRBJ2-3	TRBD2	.	CASSYRRSGRDTQYF	TGTGCCAGCAGTTACCGTCGGAGCGGGAGAGATACGCAGTATTTT
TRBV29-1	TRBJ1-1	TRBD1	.	CSVVWTGNTEAFF	TGCAGCGTTGTCTGGACAGGGAACACTGAAGCTTTCTTT
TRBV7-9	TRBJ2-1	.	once	CASSLTNVYNEQFF	TGTGCCAGCAGCTTAACAAATGTATACAATGAGCAGTTCTTC
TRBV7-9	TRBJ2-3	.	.	CASSFSTDTQYF	TGTGCCAGCAGCTTTTCCACAGATACGCAGTATTTT